This T cell receptor (beta chain) was recovered during a study of graft-versus-host responses after intestinal transplantation. The table came from immunoSEQ multiplex PCR; TCRdb's copy has only in-frame clones and leaves some out. This table holds 99,000 or so clones, about 83% found once. V lost 10 bases to trimming and J lost 3 bases, with 13 bases between them. This CDR3 spans 12 amino acids. CDR1 is LNHDA and CDR2 is SQIVND in the germline V gene (reference sequence). The receptor was isolated from a human patient who received an intestinal transplant, so some T cells may come from the graft donor. The sample was PBMCs, taken 255 days after intestinal transplant. V gene TRBV19 combines with J gene TRBJ2-7, with D uncertain. This chain's CDR3 is CAIDPALYEQYF. CDR3 coding DNA: TGTGCCATTGATCCGGCACTCTACGAGCAGTACTTC. The entire variable domain, with the rest obtained from reference TRBV19 and TRBJ2-7, is as follows: DGGITQSPKYLFRKEGQNVTLSCEQNLNHDAMYWYRQDPGQGLRLIYYSQIVNDFQKGDIAEGYSVSREKKESFPLTVTSAQKNPTAFYLCAIDPALYEQYFGPGTRLTVT.